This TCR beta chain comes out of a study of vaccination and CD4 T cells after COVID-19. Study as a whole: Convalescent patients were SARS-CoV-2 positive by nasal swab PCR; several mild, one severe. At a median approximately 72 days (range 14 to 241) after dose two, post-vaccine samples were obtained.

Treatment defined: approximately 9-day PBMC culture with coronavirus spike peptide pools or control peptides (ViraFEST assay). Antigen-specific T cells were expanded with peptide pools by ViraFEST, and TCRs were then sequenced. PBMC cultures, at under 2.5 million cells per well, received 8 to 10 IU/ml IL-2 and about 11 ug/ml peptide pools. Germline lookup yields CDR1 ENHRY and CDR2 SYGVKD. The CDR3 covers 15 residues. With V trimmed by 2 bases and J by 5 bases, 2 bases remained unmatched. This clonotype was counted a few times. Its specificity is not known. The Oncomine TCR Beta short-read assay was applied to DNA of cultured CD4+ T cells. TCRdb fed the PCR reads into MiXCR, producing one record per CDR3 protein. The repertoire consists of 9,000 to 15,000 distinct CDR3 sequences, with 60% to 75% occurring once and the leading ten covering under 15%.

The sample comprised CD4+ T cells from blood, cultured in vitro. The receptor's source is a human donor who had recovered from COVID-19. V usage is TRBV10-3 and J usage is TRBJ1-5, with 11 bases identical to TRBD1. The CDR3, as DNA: TGTGCCATCAGTGAGAGGACAGGGGGCGATCAGCCCCAGCATTTT. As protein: CAISERTGGDQPQHF.